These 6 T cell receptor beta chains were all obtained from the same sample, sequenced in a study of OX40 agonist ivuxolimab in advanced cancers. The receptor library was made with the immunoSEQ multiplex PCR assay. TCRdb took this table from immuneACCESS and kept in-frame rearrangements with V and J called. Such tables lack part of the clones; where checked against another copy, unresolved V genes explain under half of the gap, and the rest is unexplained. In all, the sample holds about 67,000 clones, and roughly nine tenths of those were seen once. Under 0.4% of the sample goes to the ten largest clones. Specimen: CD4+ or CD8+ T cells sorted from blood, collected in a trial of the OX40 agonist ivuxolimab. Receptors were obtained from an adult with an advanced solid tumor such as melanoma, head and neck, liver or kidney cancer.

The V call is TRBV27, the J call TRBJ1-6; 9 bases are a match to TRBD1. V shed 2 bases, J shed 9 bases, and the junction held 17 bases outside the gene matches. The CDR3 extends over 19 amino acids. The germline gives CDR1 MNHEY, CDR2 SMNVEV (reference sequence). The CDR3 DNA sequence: TGTGCCAGCAGTTTAGGTTTTCGTGCCGGGACAGGGTACTTTTCACCCCTCCACTTT. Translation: CASSLGFRAGTGYFSPLHF.

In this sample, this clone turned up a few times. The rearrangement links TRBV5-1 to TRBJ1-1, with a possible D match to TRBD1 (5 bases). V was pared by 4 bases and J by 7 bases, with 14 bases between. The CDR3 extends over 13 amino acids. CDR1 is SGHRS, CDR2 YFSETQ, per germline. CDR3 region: CASSGEGLIEAFF. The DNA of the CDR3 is TGCGCCAGCAGCGGCGAGGGACTGATTGAAGCTTTCTTT.

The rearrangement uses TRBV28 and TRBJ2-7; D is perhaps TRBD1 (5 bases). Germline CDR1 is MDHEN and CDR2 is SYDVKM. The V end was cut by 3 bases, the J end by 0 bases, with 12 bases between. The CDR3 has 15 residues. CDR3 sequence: CASSFRTGSSYEQYF. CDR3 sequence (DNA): TGTGCCAGCAGTTTTAGAACAGGAAGCTCCTACGAGCAGTACTTC.

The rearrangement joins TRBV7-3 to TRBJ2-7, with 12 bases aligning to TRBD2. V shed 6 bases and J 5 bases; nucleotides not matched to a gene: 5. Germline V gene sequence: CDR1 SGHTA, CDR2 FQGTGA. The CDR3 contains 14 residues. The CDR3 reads CASSRLAGDDEQYF. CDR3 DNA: TGTGCCAGCAGTAGACTAGCGGGAGACGACGAGCAGTACTTC.

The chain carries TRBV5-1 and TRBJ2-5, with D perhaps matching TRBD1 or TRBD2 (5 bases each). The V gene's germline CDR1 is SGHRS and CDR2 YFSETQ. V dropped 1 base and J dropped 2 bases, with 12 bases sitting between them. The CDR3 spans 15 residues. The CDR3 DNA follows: TGCGCCAGCAGCTTGCTCCGGGGCGTACAAGAGACCCAGTACTTC. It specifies CASSLLRGVQETQYF.

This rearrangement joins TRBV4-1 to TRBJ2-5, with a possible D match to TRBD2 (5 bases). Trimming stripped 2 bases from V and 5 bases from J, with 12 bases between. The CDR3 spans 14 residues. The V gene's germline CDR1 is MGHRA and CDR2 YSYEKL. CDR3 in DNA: TGCGCCAGCAGCCAACCGACCCCGGGGGAGACCCAGTACTTC. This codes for CASSQPTPGETQYF.